The clone carrying this TCR beta chain was seen more than once but under ten times. Its antigen is unknown. Tumor tissue was taken before any definitive surgery or chemotherapy was given. This sample was included in a study of high-grade serous ovarian cancer treatment subgroups. Study-level background: Mean per sample: around 14,000 reads, 6,500 to 9,000 unique TCR beta rearrangements. Whole-study findings and limits: CDR1 and CDR2 were left unanalyzed; analyses focused on CDR3. Without spatial data, bulk sequencing limits insight into HGSC tumor diversity. Same-patient tumor repertoires overlapped at roughly 0.095 to 0.8; different patients barely overlapped.

Assay: immunoSEQ multiplex PCR; the TCRdb copy retains only in-frame clones and omits some. This table holds over a thousand clones, over 65% found once. This clonotype originated in a human donor with high-grade serous ovarian cancer. What was sequenced was tumor tissue.

DNA for the CDR3: TGTGCCAGCAGTGAAGGGCCGGGACACCTGAACACTGAAGCTTTCTTT. This sequence encodes CASSEGPGHLNTEAFF. This sequence joins TRBV2 and TRBJ1-1; perhaps TRBD1 as D (6 bases). The V end was cut by 1 base, the J end by 0 bases, with 12 bases between. Germline V gives CDR1 SNHLY, CDR2 FYNNEI. The CDR3 runs to 16 residues.